This T cell receptor beta chain stems from a study of high-grade serous ovarian cancer treatment subgroups. Study as a whole: Mean per sample: around 14,000 reads, 6,000 to 8,000 unique TCR beta rearrangements.

Method: immunoSEQ multiplex PCR; TCRdb's copy keeps in-frame clones and lacks some. The sample lists about 36,000 clones, roughly 83% occurring once. Per germline, CDR1 SGHAT and CDR2 FQDESV (reference sequence). The germline V and J ends were trimmed by 3 bases and 5 bases, with 13 bases remaining between them. This CDR3 is built from 14 residues. Tumor samples were taken before definitive surgery or chemotherapy. The receptor comes from a human donor with high-grade serous ovarian cancer. Sequences were obtained from tumor tissue. The gene calls are TRBV11-1 and TRBJ1-1; perhaps TRBD1 as D (6 bases). The DNA for the CDR3 is TGTGCCAGCAGCTTGGGGGAAGGGGGGACTGAAGCTTTCTTT. This translates into CASSLGEGGTEAFF.